The 9 T cell receptor beta chains presented below share a single source sample, sequenced in a study of T cells in Graves' hyperthyroidism and ophthalmopathy (dated by TCRdb to 2018 to 2020). Library preparation employed multiplex PCR. The sequencer listed for this sample is Illumina HiSeq 2000. The TCR beta CDR3 regions were amplified from the RNA transcripts. The first round of RT-PCR for the TCR CDR3 was performed with the HTBI primer set and the Qiagen OneStep RT-PCR kit. TCRdb reprocessing: public reads trimmed at Q25 with fastp, clones called with MiXCR, in-frame beta chains kept. Every entry covers one CDR3 protein and lists the most common genes and DNA from its rows. In all, the sample holds a few hundred thousand distinct CDR3 sequences, and 15% to 18% of those were seen once. In total, the top ten clones hold around 7.7% of the sample. Material: blood. These receptors were collected from a woman between 18 and 30 years old with Graves' hyperthyroidism.

In this sample, this clonotype turned up many times. The CDR3 loop reads CSANLLLMNTEAFF. CDR3 DNA: TGCAGTGCTAATTTGTTGCTCATGAACACTGAAGCTTTCTTT. V and J are TRBV20-1 and TRBJ1-1; D is unresolved. This CDR3 contains 14 residues. Looked up from germline, CDR1 is DFQATT and CDR2 is SNEGSKA (reference sequence). The ends were cut back, 4 bases at V and 0 bases at J, with 12 bases in the middle.

This clonotype was recorded many times. The chain couples TRBV20-1 to TRBJ2-5; D gene ambiguous. From germline, CDR1 is DFQATT and CDR2 SNEGSKA (reference sequence). Trimming took off 7 bases at V and 2 bases at J, with 11 bases between the two ends. CDR3 length: 12 residues. The CDR3 nucleotides are TGCAGTGTTACTACTGAACAAGAGACCCAGTACTTC. It codes for CSVTTEQETQYF.

A word on this clonotype: Possible read error: a much larger clone is one base away. This chain joins TRBV20-1 and TRBJ1-4; D not resolved. This CDR3 has 13 residues. In germline, CDR1 is DFQATT, CDR2 SNEGSKA (reference sequence). The V end lost 3 bases, the J end lost 10 bases, and 15 bases lay between the germline ends. The CDR3, as DNA: TGCAGTGCTAGTACCGCTAGCGGACGAAAACTGTTTTTT. It encodes CSASTASGRKLFF.

This clonotype was detected ten times or more. The CDR3 region has the DNA TGTGCCAGCAGCCCTTTCCCCGGGACAGGCACAGATACGCAGTATTTT. It encodes CASSPFPGTGTDTQYF. This rearrangement joins TRBV9 to TRBJ2-3; 7 nucleotides line up with TRBD1. The CDR3 sequence is 16 residues long. V dropped 4 bases and J dropped 1; count of bases not matched to a gene: 9. The germline V gene has CDR1 SGDLS and CDR2 YYNGEE.

There are many counts of this clonotype. The J gene is TRBJ2-3, the V gene TRBV12-3 or TRBV12-4, with 11 bases matching TRBD2. CDR3 length: 16 residues. V gave up 2 bases and J gave up 4 bases; unmatched junction bases: 5. The CDR3 loop reads CASSLRLAGGPDTQYF. For the CDR3, the DNA is TGTGCCAGCAGTTTACGGCTAGCGGGAGGTCCAGATACGCAGTATTTT.

This clonotype has ten or more counts. The rearrangement joins TRBV11-2 to TRBJ1-5, with D uncertain. The germline gives CDR1 SGHAT, CDR2 FQNNGV. With 6 bases removed from V and 0 bases from J, the gap between germline ends came to 9 bases. This CDR3 has 14 amino acids. CDR3 in DNA: TGTGCCAGCAGTGTTTCGAATAGCAATCAGCCCCAGCATTTT. This codes for CASSVSNSNQPQHF. Variable domain in full (rest from reference TRBV11-2 and TRBJ1-5): EAGVAQSPRYKIIEKRQSVAFWCNPISGHATLYWYQQILGQGPKLLIQFQNNGVVDDSQLPKDRFSAERLKGVDSTLKIQPAKLEDSAVYLCASSVSNSNQPQHFGDGTRLSIL.

This clonotype was observed at least ten times. The genes are TRBV3-1 and TRBJ2-7; D gene unclear. The germline V gene has CDR1 LGHDT and CDR2 YNNKEL (reference sequence). Trimming shortened V by 1 base and J by 2 bases, and 9 bases separated the two germline ends. The CDR3 runs 14 residues. CDR3 coding DNA: TGTGCCAGCAGCCAAGCGGGCGGTACCTACGAGCAGTACTTC. As protein: CASSQAGGTYEQYF.

This clonotype has ten or more counts. The chain joins TRBV12-3 or TRBV12-4 to TRBJ2-3; unclear D gene. CDR3 length equals 14 residues. V was cut by 7 bases and J by 2 bases, with 13 bases left in between. The CDR3 reads CASTLHSPTDTQYF. DNA for the CDR3: TGTGCCAGCACCCTTCACTCACCCACAGATACGCAGTATTTT.

This clonotype was seen at least ten times. This chain joins TRBV2 and TRBJ1-5, with a tentative D call TRBD1 (6 bases). This CDR3 spans 15 amino acids. Trimming shortened V by 7 bases and J by 4 bases, and 17 bases separated the two germline ends. Germline values: CDR1 SNHLY, CDR2 FYNNEI. The CDR3 spells CASTQDVGANQPQHF. The CDR3 nucleotides are TGTGCCAGCACCCAGGACGTGGGGGCGAATCAGCCCCAGCATTTT.